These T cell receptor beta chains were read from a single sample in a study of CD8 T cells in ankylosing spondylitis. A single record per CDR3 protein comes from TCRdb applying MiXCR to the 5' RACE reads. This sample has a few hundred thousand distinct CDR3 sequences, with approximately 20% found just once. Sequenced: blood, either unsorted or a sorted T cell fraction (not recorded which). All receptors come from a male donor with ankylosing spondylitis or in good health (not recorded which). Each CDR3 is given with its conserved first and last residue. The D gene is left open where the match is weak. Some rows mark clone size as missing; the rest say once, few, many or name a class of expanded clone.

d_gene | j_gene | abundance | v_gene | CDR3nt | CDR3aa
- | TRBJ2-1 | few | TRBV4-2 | TGTGCCAGCAGCGAAAGCGGGTACAATGAGCAGTTCTTC | CASSESGYNEQFF
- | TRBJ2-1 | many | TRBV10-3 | TGTGCCATCAGCGGACAGTACAATGAGCAGTTCTTC | CAISGQYNEQFF
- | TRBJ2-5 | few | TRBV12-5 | TGTGCTAGTGGTTTGGTAAATCGTCCGGGGAACCAAGAGACCCAGTACTTC | CASGLVNRPGNQETQYF
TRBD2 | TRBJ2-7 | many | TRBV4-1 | TGCGCCAGCACTAAGGAGCGGGACGCTACTTACGAGCAGTACTTC | CASTKERDATYEQYF
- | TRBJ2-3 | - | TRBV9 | TGTGCCAGCAGCGTAGCAGGCAACACAGATACGCAGTATTTT | CASSVAGNTDTQYF
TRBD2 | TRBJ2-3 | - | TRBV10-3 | TGTGCCATCAGTGAAGGCGTAGTTAAGTCTAGCGGGGATACGCAGTATTTT | CAISEGVVKSSGDTQYF
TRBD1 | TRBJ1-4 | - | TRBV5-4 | TGTGCCAGCAGCTTGGGACAGGGTGGTGAAAAACTGTTTTTT | CASSLGQGGEKLFF
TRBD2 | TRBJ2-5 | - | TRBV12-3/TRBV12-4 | TGTGCCAGCACCGTCGGACTAGCTCCCGACCAAGAGACCCAGTACTTC | CASTVGLAPDQETQYF
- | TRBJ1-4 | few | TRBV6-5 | TGTGCCAGCAGTTACTCTGGGAGGGGAGGTGAAAAACTGTTTTTT | CASSYSGRGGEKLFF
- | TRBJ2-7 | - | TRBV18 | TGTGCCAGCTCGAAGCCTACAGCCTACGAGCAGTACTTC | CASSKPTAYEQYF
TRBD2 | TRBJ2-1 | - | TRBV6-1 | TGTGCCAGCAGAGGACTAGCGGGGCGCTCCTACAATGAGCAGTTCTTC | CASRGLAGRSYNEQFF
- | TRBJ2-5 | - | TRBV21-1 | TGTGCCAGCAGCACTGGACTAGCGGGACAAGAGACCCAGTACTTC | CASSTGLAGQETQYF
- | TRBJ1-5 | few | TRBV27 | TGTGCCAGCAGTCTGGAGGCAGGGATCAATCAGCCCCAGCATTTT | CASSLEAGINQPQHF
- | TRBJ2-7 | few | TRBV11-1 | TGTGCCAGCAGCTTAAGCCTTTCTCGGATCTACGAGCAGTACTTC | CASSLSLSRIYEQYF
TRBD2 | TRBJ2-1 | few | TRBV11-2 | TGTGCCAGCAGCTTAGTAGGCGGGGGGGTTCTCAATGAGCAGTTCTTC | CASSLVGGGVLNEQFF
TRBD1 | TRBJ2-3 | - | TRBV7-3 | TGTGCCAGCAGCTCCCTTGGGCAGGGGGCAGATACGCAGTATTTT | CASSSLGQGADTQYF
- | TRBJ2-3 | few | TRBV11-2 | TGTGCCAGCAGCTTAGTAGGTGGGGGAGATACGCAGTATTTT | CASSLVGGGDTQYF
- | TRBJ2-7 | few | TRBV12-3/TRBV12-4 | TGTGCCAGCAGTATCCAGTACGAGCAGTACTTC | CASSIQYEQYF
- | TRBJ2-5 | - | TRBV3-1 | TGTGCCAGCAGCCCACCACCAGGGAGACAGTCAGAGACCCAGTACTTC | CASSPPPGRQSETQYF
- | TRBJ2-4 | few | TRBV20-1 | TGCAGTGCTAGGGATCCGTTGGAGGGAACAAACATTCAGTACTTC | CSARDPLEGTNIQYF
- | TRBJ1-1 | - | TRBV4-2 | TGTGCCAGCAGCCAAGCTGAGGCCTACACTGAAGCTTTCTTT | CASSQAEAYTEAFF
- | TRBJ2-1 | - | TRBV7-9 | TGTGCCAGCAGCCCCGAGTGCACGTTC | CASSPECTF
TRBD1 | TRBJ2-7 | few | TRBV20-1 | TGCAGTTGCGACAGGGACGAGAGCTACGAGCAGTACTTC | CSCDRDESYEQYF
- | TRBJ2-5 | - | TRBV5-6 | TGTGCCAGCAGCTTAGGGTTTCTGCACCAAGAGACCCAGTACTTC | CASSLGFLHQETQYF
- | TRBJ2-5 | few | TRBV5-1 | TGCGCCAGCAGCGCTACAGGCGAACCCAACCAAGAGACCCAGTACTTC | CASSATGEPNQETQYF
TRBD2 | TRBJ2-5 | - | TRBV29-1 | TGCAGCGGCTTAGCGGGGGGGCGGGAGGAGACCCAGTACTTC | CSGLAGGREETQYF
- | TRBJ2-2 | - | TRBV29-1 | TGCAGCGTTGTGCAGGATGCGAACACCGGGGAGCTGTTTTTT | CSVVQDANTGELFF
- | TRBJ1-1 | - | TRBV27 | TGTGCCAGCAGTGCCGGCCTTCTCGCGGTGACTGAAGCTTTCTTT | CASSAGLLAVTEAFF
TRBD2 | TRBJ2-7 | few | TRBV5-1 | TGCGCCAGCAGCGAGGGACTAGCGGGGGGGTTCTACGAGCAGTACTTC | CASSEGLAGGFYEQYF
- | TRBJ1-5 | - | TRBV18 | TGTGCCAGCTCTCCCTCGGGGAGGGGCTATCAGCCCCAGCATTTT | CASSPSGRGYQPQHF
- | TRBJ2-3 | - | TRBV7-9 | TGTGCCAGCAGCTCCGTCACTAGGGGTGGCAATACGCAGTATTTT | CASSSVTRGGNTQYF
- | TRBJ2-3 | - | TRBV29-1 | TGCAGCTCTGTGGTGTACTTAACAGATACGCAGTATTTT | CSSVVYLTDTQYF
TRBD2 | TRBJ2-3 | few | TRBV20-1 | TGCAGTGCTTCGACTAGCGGGAGCACAGATACGCAGTATTTT | CSASTSGSTDTQYF
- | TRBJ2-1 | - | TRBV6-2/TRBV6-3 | TGTGCCAGCAGTATCTCCATGGGGGCCGCGTACAATGAGCAGTTCTTC | CASSISMGAAYNEQFF
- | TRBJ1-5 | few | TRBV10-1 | TGCGCCAGCAGTGAGATCGGCAGCCAGCCCCAGCATTTT | CASSEIGSQPQHF
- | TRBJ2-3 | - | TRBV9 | TGTGCCAGCAGCGCAGCGGGCCGGGATACGCAGTATTTT | CASSAAGRDTQYF
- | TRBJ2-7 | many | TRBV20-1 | TGCAGTGCTAGAGAGACAGGAGGCCTTTTCTACGAGCAGTACTTC | CSARETGGLFYEQYF
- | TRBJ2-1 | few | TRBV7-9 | TGTGCCAGCGCCCTAGGGGAGCAGTTCTTC | CASALGEQFF
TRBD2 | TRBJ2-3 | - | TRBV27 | TGTGCCAGCAGTTTCCTGCGACTAGCGGGGGACACAGATACGCAGTATTTT | CASSFLRLAGDTDTQYF
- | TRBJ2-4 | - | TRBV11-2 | TGTGCCAGCAGCTTAGATCGGCAAAGGCTAGCCAAAAACATTCAGTACTTC | CASSLDRQRLAKNIQYF
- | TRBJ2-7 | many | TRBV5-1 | TGCGCCAGCAGCTTGGGGCAGAACTCCTACGAGCAGTACTTC | CASSLGQNSYEQYF
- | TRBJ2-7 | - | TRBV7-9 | TGTGCCAGCAGCTTAGCGGGGTGGGAGCAGTACTTC | CASSLAGWEQYF
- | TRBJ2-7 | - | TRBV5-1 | TGCGCCAGCAGCTTGGAGGAGAGACCCTACGAGCAGTACTTC | CASSLEERPYEQYF
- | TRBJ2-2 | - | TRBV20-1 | TGCAGTGCTTGGGAGCCCGTCGACACCGGGGAGCTGTTTTTT | CSAWEPVDTGELFF
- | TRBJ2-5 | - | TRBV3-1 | TGTGCCAGCAGCTCACTCGAAGGGGAAGGGGAGACCCAGTACTTC | CASSSLEGEGETQYF
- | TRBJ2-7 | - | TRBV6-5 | TGTGCCAGCAGTTACGGAGGGAACTACGAGCAGTACTTC | CASSYGGNYEQYF
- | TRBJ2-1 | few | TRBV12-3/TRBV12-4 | TGTGCCAGCAGCCAACAGGGATTGGATGAGCAGTTCTTC | CASSQQGLDEQFF
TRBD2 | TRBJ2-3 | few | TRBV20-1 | TGCAGTGCTAGACCCATCGCGGGGGGGGTAGATACGCAGTATTTT | CSARPIAGGVDTQYF